Below are 23 T cell receptor beta chains sequenced from a single sample in a study of identifying expanded T cells in peripheral blood. The repertoire was sequenced with immunoSEQ multiplex PCR; TCRdb's copy has only in-frame clones and lacks some. Of tens of thousands of clones in the sample, about 83% were seen once. Sequencing input: blood. The origin of the receptors is a person aged 18 to 70 in good health.

The chain couples TRBV28 to TRBJ1-4; D unresolved. Germline V gene lookup returns CDR1 MDHEN and CDR2 SYDVKM. This CDR3 has 13 amino acids. V was clipped by 7 bases and J by 5 bases, with 11 bases between them. CDR3 region: CASTRTVNEKLFF. CDR3 DNA: TGTGCCAGCACCCGGACGGTGAATGAAAAACTGTTTTTT.

V gene TRBV10-1 combines with J gene TRBJ2-1; 14 positions agree with TRBD2. V shed 9 bases, J shed 6 bases, and the junction held 16 bases outside the gene matches. CDR1 is WNHNN, CDR2 SYGVQD, per germline (reference sequence). The CDR3 consists of 18 residues. The CDR3 DNA reads as TGCGCCAGTTCTCCCGAACCCCGGACTAGCGGGGGGCTCAATGAGCAGTTCTTC. It translates to CASSPEPRTSGGLNEQFF.

This sequence joins TRBV7-9 and TRBJ1-2, with 7 bases that match TRBD1. The CDR3 runs 14 residues. The germline V gene has CDR1 SEHNR and CDR2 FQNEAQ (reference sequence). The trim removed 4 bases at V and 7 bases at J, leaving 9 bases unmatched. The CDR3 DNA follows: TGTGCCAGCAGCTCTGGCTCACAGGGGAGTGGCTACACCTTC. Amino acid sequence: CASSSGSQGSGYTF.

The gene calls are TRBV6-1 and TRBJ2-3; the match to TRBD2 covers 14 bases. CDR1 and CDR2 (germline): MNHNS, SASEGT. The CDR3 is made up of 15 amino acids. V lost 4 bases and J lost 4; bases outside the gene matches: 1. The CDR3 coding sequence is TGTGCCAGCAGTGGACTAGCGGGAGGGCCAGATACGCAGTATTTT. It codes for CASSGLAGGPDTQYF.

This clone was found a few times. The chain employs TRBV29-1 and TRBJ2-1; 9 bases match TRBD2. The V gene's germline CDR1 is SQVTM and CDR2 ANQGSEA. This CDR3 comprises 13 residues. V shed 6 bases and J 7 bases; nucleotides not matched to a gene: 7. The CDR3 here is CSVAGGERNEQFF. The CDR3 DNA reads TGCAGCGTGGCGGGAGGGGAGAGGAATGAGCAGTTCTTC.

V usage is TRBV20-1 and J usage is TRBJ1-2; TRBD1 is a possible D gene (6 bases). In germline, CDR1 is DFQATT, CDR2 SNEGSKA (reference sequence). The CDR3 consists of 11 residues. The V and J ends lost 3 bases and 6 bases respectively, with 8 bases between them. CDR3 loop: CSARGGDGYTF. In DNA, the CDR3 is TGCAGTGCTAGGGGGGGCGATGGCTACACCTTC.

The rearrangement uses TRBV6-5 and TRBJ1-1; tentative D call: TRBD1 (5 bases). This CDR3 region has 16 residues. The V end lost 2 bases, the J end lost 1 base, and 14 bases lay between the germline ends. The germline V gene encodes CDR1 MNHEY and CDR2 SVGAGI. This CDR3 reads CASSYDWTPQNTEAFF. The DNA for the CDR3 is TGTGCCAGCAGTTACGATTGGACACCCCAGAACACTGAAGCTTTCTTT.

V is TRBV9 and J is TRBJ2-3; the match to TRBD2 covers 9 bases. The trim removed 1 base at V and 4 bases at J, leaving 13 bases unmatched. The CDR3 extends over 18 amino acids. Germline assignment: CDR1 SGDLS and CDR2 YYNGEE. CDR3 nucleotide sequence: TGTGCCAGCAGCGTATTCGGCCGGGGGGCGGGAGGGTCAGATACGCAGTATTTT. Its protein is CASSVFGRGAGGSDTQYF.

By share, this clone counts as medium-sized. This chain joins TRBV14 and TRBJ1-4, with a possible D match to TRBD1 (5 bases). This CDR3 is built from 19 residues. Germline V gives CDR1 SGHDN, CDR2 FVKESK. Trimming removed 0 bases at V and 8 bases at J, with 25 bases between. The CDR3 spells CASSQDGGRSGGLGEKLFF. In DNA, the CDR3 is TGTGCCAGCAGCCAAGATGGGGGAAGGTCGGGCGGGCTGGGAGAAAAACTGTTTTTT.

This clone occurred a few times. This rearrangement joins TRBV15 to TRBJ2-3; D uncertain. The V end was cut by 0 bases, the J end by 5 bases, with 12 bases between. The CDR3 sequence is 15 residues long. Germline V lookup: CDR1 LNHNV, CDR2 YYDKDF (reference sequence). Written as DNA, the CDR3 is TGTGCCACCAGCAGAGATCCAGGCCTGGGAGATACGCAGTATTTT. This gives the protein CATSRDPGLGDTQYF.

For the CDR3, the DNA is TGTGCCAGCAGCCAAGGACAGGGAAAGAACACTGAAGCTTTCTTT. It codes for CASSQGQGKNTEAFF. The chain has TRBV14 and TRBJ1-1; 7 nucleotides line up with TRBD1. CDR1 SGHDN and CDR2 FVKESK come from the germline V gene. The CDR3 has 15 residues. V lost 1 base to trimming and J lost 1 base; unmatched junction nucleotides: 3.

The chain couples TRBV7-9 to TRBJ1-2; possibly TRBD1 for D (6 bases). CDR3 length: 14 residues. V lost 5 bases and J lost 7, with 17 bases in between. Germline-derived CDR1 and CDR2 are SEHNR and FQNEAQ (reference sequence). The CDR3 loop is CASSPESGAGGYTF. The DNA of the CDR3 is TGTGCCAGCAGCCCAGAGTCAGGGGCAGGTGGCTACACCTTC.

J is TRBJ2-7 and V is TRBV6-5; 9 nucleotides line up with TRBD2. Looked up from germline, CDR1 is MNHEY and CDR2 is SVGAGI. V dropped 6 bases and J dropped 7; count of bases not matched to a gene: 7. The CDR3 runs 13 residues. This CDR3 is CASREREAGEQYF. CDR3 DNA: TGTGCCAGCAGGGAGCGGGAGGCTGGGGAGCAGTACTTC.

With regard to this clone: This sample also contains other DNA sequences that code for the same CDR3. The chain combines TRBV5-4 with TRBJ2-3; TRBD2 aligns across 7 bases. The CDR3 covers 15 residues. The V and J ends lost 5 bases and 0 bases, in that order; junction bases with no gene match: 6. CDR1 is SGHNT and CDR2 is YYREEE in the germline V gene (reference sequence). CDR3 loop: CASSRSGASTDTQYF. The CDR3 nucleotides are TGTGCCAGCAGTCGAAGCGGGGCTAGCACAGATACGCAGTATTTT.

This chain connects TRBV5-6 to TRBJ1-2; the D gene is possibly TRBD1 (6 bases). Germline CDR1 SGHDT, CDR2 YYEEEE. The length of the CDR3 is 16 residues. The V end lost 4 bases, the J end lost 6 bases, and 22 bases lay between the germline ends. This CDR3 is CASSGGVQGKRDGYTF. CDR3 DNA sequence: TGTGCCAGCAGCGGAGGAGTACAGGGAAAAAGGGATGGCTACACCTTC.

The rearrangement links TRBV25-1 to TRBJ2-2, with 8 bases aligning to TRBD1. The CDR3 contains 18 residues. Germline lookup yields CDR1 MGHDK and CDR2 SYGVNS. V gave up 4 bases and J gave up 2 bases; unmatched junction bases: 12. CDR3 residues: CASSAFRGGQVNTGELFF. CDR3 nucleotide sequence: TGTGCCAGCAGTGCATTCCGAGGGGGACAGGTTAACACCGGGGAGCTGTTTTTT.

The genes are TRBV7-2 and TRBJ2-5, with D unresolved. With 1 base removed from V and 4 bases from J, the gap between germline ends came to 19 bases. Germline assignment: CDR1 SGHTA and CDR2 FQGNSA. The CDR3 extends over 17 amino acids. CDR3 in DNA: TGTGCCAGCAGCTTAGTGTCTGGCTGGGTAGAACGAGAGACCCAGTACTTC. It specifies CASSLVSGWVERETQYF. The variable domain in full, completed from reference TRBV7-2 and TRBJ2-5, reads GAGVSQSPSNKVTEKGKDVELRCDPISGHTALYWYRQSLGQGLEFLIYFQGNSAPDKSGLPSDRFSAERTGGSVSTLTIQRTQQEDSAVYLCASSLVSGWVERETQYFGPGTRLLVL.

The chain couples TRBV4-3 to TRBJ2-3; no definite D call. The CDR3 contains 15 residues. Between the trimmed V and J ends, which lost 1 base and 4 bases, there was a span of 12 bases. Germline lookup yields CDR1 LGHNA and CDR2 YSLEER. CDR3 protein: CASSQGSGGADTQYF. CDR3 nucleotides: TGCGCCAGCAGCCAAGGGTCGGGTGGGGCAGATACGCAGTATTTT.

The chain recombines TRBV29-1 with TRBJ1-1; TRBD1 matches at 10 bases. V was pared by 5 bases and J by 11 bases, with 8 bases of the junction left unmatched. The CDR3 length is 12 residues. Germline loops: CDR1 SQVTM, CDR2 ANQGSEA. The CDR3 DNA sequence: TGCAGCGTTAGGGACAGGGGAGGGTCGGCTTTCTTT. It codes for CSVRDRGGSAFF. Drawing the rest from reference TRBV29-1 and TRBJ1-1, the complete variable domain is SAVISQKPSRDICQRGTSLTIQCQVDSQVTMMFWYRQQPGQSLTLIATANQGSEATYESGFVIDKFPISRPNLTFSTLTVSNMSPEDSSIYLCSVRDRGGSAFFGQGTRLTVV.

This clone was seen a handful of times. The sample carries other DNA sequences with the same CDR3. The J gene is TRBJ2-1, the V gene TRBV5-6; possible D gene TRBD2, 7 bases. The CDR3 is 15 residues long. V was pared by 0 bases and J by 7 bases, with 14 bases between. Per the germline V gene, CDR1 is SGHDT and CDR2 is YYEEEE. CDR3 bases: TGTGCCAGCAGCTTGGCGGGGGGCGCAGGGAATGAGCAGTTCTTC. This gives the protein CASSLAGGAGNEQFF.

The gene calls are TRBV4-3 and TRBJ2-1; TRBD2 matches at 9 bases. The CDR3 totals 16 residues. V lost 5 bases, J lost 0 bases, and 5 bases stayed unmatched. The V gene's germline CDR1 is LGHNA and CDR2 YSLEER. CDR3 bases: TGCGCCAGCAGCGAGGCGGGAGGGAGCTCCTACAATGAGCAGTTCTTC. As protein: CASSEAGGSSYNEQFF.

This rearrangement joins TRBV13 to TRBJ2-7; 7 nucleotides agree with TRBD2. Unmatched junction bases numbered 5, after V lost 2 bases and J lost 4 bases. CDR1 is PRHDT and CDR2 is FYEKMQ in the germline V gene (reference sequence). This CDR3 is 14 amino acids long. This chain's CDR3 is CASSLTGGQYEQYF. In nucleotides, the CDR3 is TGTGCCAGCAGCTTAACGGGAGGCCAATACGAGCAGTACTTC.

The chain employs TRBV2 and TRBJ1-3, with TRBD1 matching 8 bases. Germline V gene data show CDR1 as SNHLY and CDR2 as FYNNEI. V was clipped by 7 bases and J by 7 bases; unmatched bases: 6. CDR3 length: 13 amino acids. CDR3 in amino acids: CASTLDRDNTIYF. Written as DNA, the CDR3 is TGTGCCAGCACCTTGGACAGGGATAACACCATATATTTT.